These 27 T cell receptor beta chains were all obtained from the same sample, sequenced in a study of cytomegalovirus exposure and HLA in healthy donors. PCR employed 60 Vbeta and 13 Jbeta primers. Repertoires were generated with immunoSEQ multiplex PCR, while TCRdb's copy carries only in-frame clones and drops some. This repertoire shows around 180,000 clones, roughly 85% found once; its top ten account for 1%. The specimen sequenced was PBMCs. The receptors come from a boy aged 2-15 years in good health and CMV-seronegative.

V and J are TRBV5-4 and TRBJ1-2, with 7 bases lining up with TRBD1. V was clipped by 4 bases and J by 8 bases; unmatched bases: 14. Germline V gene data show CDR1 as SGHNT and CDR2 as YYREEE (reference sequence). The CDR3 extends over 15 amino acids. The CDR3 protein is CASSTRTGWSFGYTF. Here the CDR3 DNA reads TGTGCCAGCAGCACCCGGACAGGCTGGTCCTTCGGCTACACCTTC. The full variable domain, in which reference TRBV5-4 and TRBJ1-2 provide the parts outside the CDR3, is ETGVTQSPTHLIKTRGQQVTLRCSSQSGHNTVSWYQQALGQGPQFIFQYYREEENGRGNFPPRFSGLQFPNYSSELNVNALELDDSALYLCASSTRTGWSFGYTFGSGTRLTVV.

The V and J genes are TRBV7-8 and TRBJ2-3, with 7 bases aligning to TRBD2. The CDR3 length is 16 residues. CDR1 and CDR2 (germline): SGHVS, FQNEAQ. The trim removed 4 bases at V and 6 bases at J, leaving 13 bases unmatched. The DNA for the CDR3 is TGTGCCAGCAGCTGGCGGGACTCCGATAGCGGGGATACGCAGTATTTT. Its protein is CASSWRDSDSGDTQYF.

V and J are TRBV5-4 and TRBJ2-1, with 8 bases that match TRBD1. After removal of 4 bases from V and 5 bases from J, the junction contained 5 bases not matched to a gene. In germline, CDR1 is SGHNT, CDR2 YYREEE (reference sequence). The CDR3 sequence is 14 residues long. The CDR3 spells CASSVRGRNNEQFF. Written as DNA, the CDR3 is TGTGCCAGCAGCGTCAGGGGGCGAAACAATGAGCAGTTCTTC.

The chain is built from TRBV2 and TRBJ1-1; D ambiguous. V was clipped by 3 bases and J by 2 bases, with 7 bases between them. CDR1 SNHLY and CDR2 FYNNEI come from the germline V gene. CDR3 length: 13 amino acids. CDR3 nucleotides: TGTGCCAGCAGTGACACACAAAACACTGAAGCTTTCTTT. It specifies CASSDTQNTEAFF.

The V gene is TRBV9, the J gene TRBJ2-5; tentative D call: TRBD1 (5 bases). Trimming took 0 bases from V and 5 from J, leaving 14 bases between them. The CDR3 sequence is 15 residues long. CDR1 is SGDLS and CDR2 is YYNGEE in the germline V gene. CDR3 amino acids: CASSVGIRAKETQYF. The CDR3 nucleotides read TGTGCCAGCAGCGTAGGGATCAGGGCTAAGGAGACCCAGTACTTC.

CDR3 loop: CASSLGRLGVGYTF. The CDR3 region has the DNA TGTGCCAGCAGTTTAGGGCGTCTCGGGGTTGGCTACACCTTC. The chain combines TRBV27 with TRBJ1-2; D gene ambiguous. Germline CDR1 and CDR2: MNHEY and SMNVEV (reference sequence). The CDR3 loop spans 14 amino acids. Trimming left V 2 bases short and J 7 bases short, with 14 bases between.

This chain uses TRBV11-2 with TRBJ2-3; D unresolved. Trimming stripped 5 bases from V and 3 bases from J, with 9 bases between. Germline V CDR1 and CDR2: SGHAT, FQNNGV. This CDR3 has 13 residues. CDR3 sequence reads: CASSLAATDTQYF. The CDR3 DNA is TGTGCCAGCAGCCTCGCCGCGACAGATACGCAGTATTTT.

The chain couples TRBV6-6 to TRBJ2-2; the D gene is possibly TRBD1 (5 bases). In germline, CDR1 is MNHNY, CDR2 SVGAGI (reference sequence). CDR3 length: 15 residues. Trimming removed 4 bases from V and 5 bases from J, with 14 bases in between. The CDR3 sequence: CASSSATVLTGELFF. CDR3 coding DNA: TGTGCCAGCAGTTCAGCGACAGTGTTGACCGGGGAGCTGTTTTTT.

The chain employs TRBV9 and TRBJ2-1; TRBD1 matches at 10 bases. This CDR3 is built from 14 residues. The germline V gene encodes CDR1 SGDLS and CDR2 YYNGEE. With V trimmed by 6 bases and J by 8 bases, 8 bases remained unmatched. The CDR3 coding sequence is TGTGCCAGCAATAAGGGACAGGGGTTCGATGAGCAGTTCTTC. It is translated as CASNKGQGFDEQFF.

This sequence joins TRBV23-1 and TRBJ1-5, with 9 positions matching TRBD1. TRBV23-1 is known as an ORF, though its function is uncertain. The CDR3 consists of 16 residues. The J segment lost 4 bases and the V segment lost 7 bases, leaving 11 bases of the junction unmatched. The CDR3 coding sequence is TGCGCCAGCAATCAGGGGGGACAGGGCACTAATCAGCCCCAGCATTTT. Its translation is CASNQGGQGTNQPQHF.

The chain carries TRBV25-1 and TRBJ1-4; TRBD1 matches at 7 bases. CDR1 is MGHDK, CDR2 SYGVNS, per germline. The junction had 9 bases not matched to a gene; V was cut back by 3 bases and J by 8 bases. The CDR3 is made up of 15 amino acids. CDR3 sequence: CASSDLRGIGEKLFF. The CDR3 DNA follows: TGTGCCAGCAGTGACCTCAGGGGGATAGGGGAAAAACTGTTTTTT.

The V and J genes are TRBV29-1 and TRBJ2-7, with 7 bases lining up with TRBD1. The CDR3 is 14 residues long. V shed 4 bases, J shed 3 bases, and the junction held 9 bases outside the gene matches. Germline V gene sequence: CDR1 SQVTM, CDR2 ANQGSEA. CDR3 in amino acids: CSVVTFGTDYEQYF. DNA of the CDR3: TGCAGCGTTGTTACTTTTGGGACAGACTACGAGCAGTACTTC.

A few counts support this clone. V usage is TRBV6-4 and J usage is TRBJ2-3, with 9 bases that match TRBD2. J was trimmed by 0 bases and V by 3 bases; bases with no gene match: 4. In germline, CDR1 is MRHNA, CDR2 SNTAGT. There are 16 residues in the CDR3. The CDR3 here is CASSEAGGDSTDTQYF. CDR3 sequence (DNA): TGTGCCAGCAGTGAAGCGGGGGGCGATAGCACAGATACGCAGTATTTT.

The chain employs TRBV5-1 and TRBJ2-2; D is unclear. CDR3 size: 15 residues. Deletions cut 4 bases from V and 2 bases from J, with 12 bases between. Germline V CDR1 and CDR2: SGHRS, YFSETQ. The CDR3 coding sequence is TGCGCCAGCAGCGTATTGGGCAGAAACACCGGGGAGCTGTTTTTT. It translates to CASSVLGRNTGELFF.

The J gene is TRBJ2-7, the V gene TRBV19; D is perhaps TRBD1 (5 bases). The CDR3 has 14 amino acids. Germline V gives CDR1 LNHDA, CDR2 SQIVND (reference sequence). V was pared by 3 bases and J by 2 bases, with 11 bases between. The CDR3 here is CASSMDNGPYEQYF. The CDR3, as DNA: TGTGCCAGTAGTATGGACAACGGACCCTACGAGCAGTACTTC.

The chain joins TRBV2 to TRBJ1-5; tentative D call: TRBD1 (5 bases). The V end lost 4 bases, the J end lost 3 bases, and 13 bases lay between the germline ends. The germline gives CDR1 SNHLY, CDR2 FYNNEI. The CDR3 is 15 amino acids. The CDR3 bases are TGTGCCAGCAGTGCAAGACAGCTCTCCAATCAGCCCCAGCATTTT. Translated, it gives CASSARQLSNQPQHF.

The chain links TRBV2 to TRBJ2-7; 7 bases align to TRBD2. J was trimmed by 3 bases and V by 5 bases; bases with no gene match: 13. The length of the CDR3 is 16 residues. The germline CDR1 and CDR2 sequences are SNHLY and FYNNEI. CDR3 DNA: TGTGCCAGCAGTCCACGCGGGGGACTTCCAAACTACGAGCAGTACTTC. It is translated as CASSPRGGLPNYEQYF.

CDR3 nucleotides: TGTGCCTGGAGTTGGGGGGGGACCGCGAACTATGGCTACACCTTC. The encoded protein is CAWSWGGTANYGYTF. The V call is TRBV30, the J call TRBJ1-2; D might be TRBD1 (5 bases). Looked up from germline, CDR1 is GTSNPN and CDR2 is SVGIG (reference sequence). The CDR3 runs 15 residues. V was cut by 2 bases and J by 2 bases, with 15 bases left in between.

CDR3 amino acids: CASSYWGLDNEQFF. For the CDR3, the DNA is TGTGCCAGCAGCTACTGGGGACTTGACAATGAGCAGTTCTTC. The chain links TRBV7-9 to TRBJ2-1; D possibly corresponds to TRBD2 (6 bases). Deletions cut 4 bases from V and 5 bases from J, with 12 bases between. This CDR3 contains 14 residues. The germline V gene has CDR1 SEHNR and CDR2 FQNEAQ (reference sequence). The full variable domain, completed using reference TRBV7-9 and TRBJ2-1, is DTGVSQNPRHKITKRGQNVTFRCDPISEHNRLYWYRQTLGQGPEFLTYFQNEAQLEKSRLLSDRFSAERPKGSFSTLEIQRTEQGDSAMYLCASSYWGLDNEQFFGPGTRLTVL.

The rearrangement joins TRBV7-9 to TRBJ2-5; 8 bases are shared with TRBD1. CDR1 is SEHNR, CDR2 FQNEAQ, per germline (reference sequence). V gave up 2 bases and J gave up 0 bases; unmatched junction bases: 2. The length of the CDR3 is 15 residues. The CDR3 protein is CASSLTGGYQETQYF. CDR3 coding DNA: TGTGCCAGCAGCTTAACAGGGGGGTACCAAGAGACCCAGTACTTC. Combining the CDR3 with reference TRBV7-9 and TRBJ2-5 gives the whole variable domain DTGVSQNPRHKITKRGQNVTFRCDPISEHNRLYWYRQTLGQGPEFLTYFQNEAQLEKSRLLSDRFSAERPKGSFSTLEIQRTEQGDSAMYLCASSLTGGYQETQYFGPGTRLLVL.

This chain uses TRBV29-1 with TRBJ2-4; D gene uncertain. This CDR3 has 14 residues. The V gene lost 5 bases and the J gene lost 0 bases, with 11 bases spanning the gap. Germline CDR1 is SQVTM and CDR2 is ANQGSEA. The CDR3 protein is CSVSNSLAKNIQYF. CDR3 coding DNA: TGCAGCGTTAGTAACTCCCTAGCCAAAAACATTCAGTACTTC. The full variable domain, rest sourced from reference TRBV29-1 and TRBJ2-4, is SAVISQKPSRDICQRGTSLTIQCQVDSQVTMMFWYRQQPGQSLTLIATANQGSEATYESGFVIDKFPISRPNLTFSTLTVSNMSPEDSSIYLCSVSNSLAKNIQYFGAGTRLSVL.

The V gene is TRBV2, the J gene TRBJ2-1; perhaps TRBD2 as D (5 bases). Germline lookup yields CDR1 SNHLY and CDR2 FYNNEI. The CDR3 length is 15 residues. V dropped 4 bases and J dropped 0 bases, with 10 bases sitting between them. The CDR3 DNA reads TGTGCCAGCAGTGGTTTAGCGAGCTCCTACAATGAGCAGTTCTTC. Translating gives CASSGLASSYNEQFF.

V usage is TRBV11-2 and J usage is TRBJ1-1; the D is unclear. Germline loops: CDR1 SGHAT, CDR2 FQNNGV. Deletions cut 5 bases from V and 2 bases from J, with 18 bases between. CDR3 length: 16 amino acids. The CDR3 DNA reads as TGTGCCAGCAGCCCCCGGGTCCGATTCGCTAACACTGAAGCTTTCTTT. This codes for CASSPRVRFANTEAFF.

This clone was detected once. V usage is TRBV5-1 and J usage is TRBJ2-5; the D gene is possibly TRBD1 (6 bases). The CDR3 extends over 14 amino acids. CDR1 and CDR2 (germline): SGHRS, YFSETQ. Trimming took off 8 bases at V and 4 bases at J, with 18 bases between the two ends. CDR3 region: CASKDSRFGETQYF. Written as DNA, the CDR3 is TGCGCCAGTAAGGACAGCAGGTTCGGAGAGACCCAGTACTTC.

The chain joins TRBV28 to TRBJ2-1; 7 bases are shared with TRBD2. CDR1 and CDR2 from the germline V gene are MDHEN and SYDVKM. The ends lost 6 bases at V and 0 bases at J; junction bases unmatched: 2. The CDR3 consists of 14 residues. The CDR3 nucleotides read TGTGCCAGCAGCCAGCGGGGCTCCTACAATGAGCAGTTCTTC. It is translated as CASSQRGSYNEQFF. The variable domain in full, with the rest retrieved from reference TRBV28 and TRBJ2-1, is DVKVTQSSRYLVKRTGEKVFLECVQDMDHENMFWYRQDPGLGLRLIYFSYDVKMKEKGDIPEGYSVSREKKERFSLILESASTNQTSMYLCASSQRGSYNEQFFGPGTRLTVL.

This rearrangement joins TRBV1 to TRBJ2-1; the table names TRBD1, a call not compared with the DNA. TRBV1 is shown as a pseudogene. The CDR3 has 14 amino acids. The CDR3 DNA is TGCACCAGCAGGACCGGGACAGCCTACAATGAGCAGTTCTTC. It yields the protein CTSRTGTAYNEQFF.

This chain uses TRBV7-9 with TRBJ2-1; TRBD2 might be the D (5 bases). This CDR3 is built from 15 residues. Germline V gene data show CDR1 as SEHNR and CDR2 as FQNEAQ (reference sequence). V was shortened by 5 bases and J by 6 bases, with 17 bases between the two germline ends. This chain's CDR3 is CASSLAPIGGNEQFF. In DNA form, the CDR3 reads TGTGCCAGCAGCCTGGCCCCAATAGGAGGCAATGAGCAGTTCTTC.